The clone carrying this TCR beta chain has at least ten counts. Its antigen remains unidentified. This specimen comes from a study of response to subunit inactivated influenza vaccine. Findings and limits, study-wide: T cells newly recruited by each seasonal influenza vaccination are few, the authors suggested.

Via MiXCR, TCRdb re-called the RT-PCR reads, giving one row per CDR3 protein. In the table there are around 750,000 distinct CDR3 sequences, less than 25% of which are singletons. Germline V gives CDR1 DFQATT, CDR2 SNEGSKA (reference sequence). Trimming stripped 0 bases from V and 2 bases from J, with 14 bases between. CDR3 size: 15 residues. The source of this sequence is a man aged 50 to 59 who received an inactivated influenza vaccine. The chain has TRBV20-1 and TRBJ2-7; D may be TRBD2 (6 bases). Sequencing used PBMCs from blood, obtained about 5 days after vaccination. This CDR3 reads CSARDAARGPYEQYF. CDR3 bases: TGCAGTGCTAGAGATGCGGCGCGGGGCCCCTACGAGCAGTACTTC.